This T cell receptor (beta chain) was captured in a study of T cell responses to AZD1222 COVID-19 vaccine. V lost 0 bases and J lost 4, with 10 bases in between. Germline CDR1 and CDR2: SGHKS and YYEKEE (reference sequence). The CDR3 totals 14 residues. Data came from immunoSEQ multiplex PCR; TCRdb stores just in-frame clones and leaves some out. Of 100,000 to 140,000 clones in the sample, approximately 90% were seen once. The TCR sequence derives from an adult who received the AZD1222 COVID-19 vaccine. The source material was peripheral blood, sampled 28 days after the second AZD1222 dose. The rearrangement uses TRBV5-5 and TRBJ1-2; D ambiguous. CDR3 in DNA: TGTGCCAGCAGCTTGGACATGCGTATCTATGGCTACACCTTC. Amino acid sequence: CASSLDMRIYGYTF.